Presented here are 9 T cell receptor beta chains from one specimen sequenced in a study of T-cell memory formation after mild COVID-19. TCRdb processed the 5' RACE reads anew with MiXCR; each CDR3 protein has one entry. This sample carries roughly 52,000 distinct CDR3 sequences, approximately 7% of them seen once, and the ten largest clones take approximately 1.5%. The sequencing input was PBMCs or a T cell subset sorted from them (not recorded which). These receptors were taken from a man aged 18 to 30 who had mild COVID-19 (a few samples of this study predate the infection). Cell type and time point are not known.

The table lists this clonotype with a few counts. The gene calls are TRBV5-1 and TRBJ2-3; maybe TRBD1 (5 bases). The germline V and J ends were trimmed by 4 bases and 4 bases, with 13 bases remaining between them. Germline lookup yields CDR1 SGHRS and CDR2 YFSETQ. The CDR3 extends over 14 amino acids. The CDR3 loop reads CASSPTGVSDTQYF. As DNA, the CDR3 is TGCGCCAGCAGCCCAACAGGCGTTTCAGATACGCAGTATTTT.

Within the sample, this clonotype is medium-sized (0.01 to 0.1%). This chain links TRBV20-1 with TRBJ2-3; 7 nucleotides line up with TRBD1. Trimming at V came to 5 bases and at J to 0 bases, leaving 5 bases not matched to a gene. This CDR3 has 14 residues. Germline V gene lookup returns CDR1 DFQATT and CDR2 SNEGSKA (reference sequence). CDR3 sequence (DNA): TGCAGTGCTGACAGGGTTGCAAGCACAGATACGCAGTATTTT. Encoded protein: CSADRVASTDTQYF.

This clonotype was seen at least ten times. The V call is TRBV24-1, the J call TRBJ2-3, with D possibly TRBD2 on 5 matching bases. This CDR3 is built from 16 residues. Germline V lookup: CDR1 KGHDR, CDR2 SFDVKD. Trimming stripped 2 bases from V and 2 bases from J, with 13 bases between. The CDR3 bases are TGTGCCACCAGTGATTCGGGGAGCGGATACACAGATACGCAGTATTTT. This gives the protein CATSDSGSGYTDTQYF.

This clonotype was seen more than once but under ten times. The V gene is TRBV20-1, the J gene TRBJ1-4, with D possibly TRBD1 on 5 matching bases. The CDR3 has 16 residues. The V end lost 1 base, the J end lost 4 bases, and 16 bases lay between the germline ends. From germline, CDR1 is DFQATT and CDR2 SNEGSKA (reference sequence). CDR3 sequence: CSARAALRGFNEKLFF. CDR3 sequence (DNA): TGCAGTGCTAGAGCCGCGCTGAGGGGCTTTAATGAAAAACTGTTTTTT.

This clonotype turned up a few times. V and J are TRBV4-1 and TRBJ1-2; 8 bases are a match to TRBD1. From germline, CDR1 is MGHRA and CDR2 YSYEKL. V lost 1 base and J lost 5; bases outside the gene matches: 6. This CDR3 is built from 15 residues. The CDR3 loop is CASSQAGGARYGYTF. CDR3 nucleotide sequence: TGCGCCAGCAGCCAAGCAGGGGGCGCTCGGTATGGCTACACCTTC.

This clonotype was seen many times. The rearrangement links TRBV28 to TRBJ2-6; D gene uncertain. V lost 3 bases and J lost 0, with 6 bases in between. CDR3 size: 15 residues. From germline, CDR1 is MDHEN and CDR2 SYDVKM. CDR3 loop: CASSLTVSGANVLTF. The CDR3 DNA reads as TGTGCCAGCAGTTTGACCGTCTCTGGGGCCAACGTCCTGACTTTC.

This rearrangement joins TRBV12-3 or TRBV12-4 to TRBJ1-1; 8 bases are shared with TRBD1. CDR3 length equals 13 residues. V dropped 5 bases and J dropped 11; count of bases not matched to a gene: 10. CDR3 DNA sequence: TGTGCCAGCAGTACGACAGGGGCGTTGTTGGCTTTCTTT. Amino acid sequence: CASSTTGALLAFF.

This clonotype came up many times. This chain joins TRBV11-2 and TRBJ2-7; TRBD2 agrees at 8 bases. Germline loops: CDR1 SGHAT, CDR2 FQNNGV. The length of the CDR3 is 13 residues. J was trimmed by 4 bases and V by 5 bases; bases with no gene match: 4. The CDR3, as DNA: TGTGCCAGCAGCCCCCGGGGGGGTTACGAGCAGTACGTC. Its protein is CASSPRGGYEQYV.

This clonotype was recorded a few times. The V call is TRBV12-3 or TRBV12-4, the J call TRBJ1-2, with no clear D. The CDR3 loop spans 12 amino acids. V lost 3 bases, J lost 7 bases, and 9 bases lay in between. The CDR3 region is CASSFTEGGYTF. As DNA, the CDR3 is TGTGCCAGCAGTTTCACGGAAGGTGGCTACACCTTC.